One T cell receptor beta chain is described in this entry. It lacks a known antigen. No base quality information exists; no much larger clone differs at one position. Receptor amplification or capture employed the immunoSEQ multiplex PCR assay. Imported from immuneACCESS, the table was reduced by TCRdb to in-frame sequences with V and J called. These copies leave out some clones; in studies compared against another copy, an unresolved V gene accounts for under half, and the cause of the remainder is not known. The sample table records some 120,000 clones; 80% to 95% of these occur just once. Less than 2% of the sample goes to the ten largest clones. Reading the germline V gene gives CDR1 SGHDT and CDR2 YYEEEE. The CDR3 measures 13 amino acids from cysteine to phenylalanine. CDR3 DNA is the only sequence kept; it has 39 bases, read in frame from the first base. V trim: 4 bases; J trim: 5 bases; unmatched bases: 4.

This specimen belongs to a study of T cell changes during pregnancy in multiple sclerosis (dated by TCRdb to the late 2010s). About the investigation overall: Changes in the T cell repertoire over the course of pregnancy were examined in this study in women with multiple sclerosis.

This specimen was peripheral blood, taken in the third trimester of pregnancy. This TCR derives from a female donor with multiple sclerosis, enrolled in a pregnancy study. Recombination connected TRBV5-6 to TRBJ1-1; TRBD1 agrees with 8 junctional bases. The CDR3 reads as follows: CASSLRTGTEAFF. At the DNA level, the sequence is TGTGCCAGCAGCCTGCGGACAGGGACTGAAGCTTTCTTT.